The present entry profiles one T cell receptor (beta chain) with its context. What the recovered Cohort 3 donors had was two negative PCRs, clearance, or symptom resolution. Data came from immunoSEQ multiplex PCR; TCRdb stores just in-frame clones and leaves some out. The sample yields a few hundred thousand clones, roughly nine tenths seen once. This sample was taken from a study of blood T cell repertoires in COVID-19. Whole-study context: Sources were T cells, B-cell-depleted T cells, or PBMCs; the material itself was cDNA or gDNA.

CDR3 length: 14 amino acids. V lost 7 bases and J lost 6; bases outside the gene matches: 9. Germline V gene sequence: CDR1 MNHEY, CDR2 SVGAGI. The genes are TRBV6-5 and TRBJ1-2; 9 bases line up with TRBD1. Sample: PBMCs or T cells enriched from blood (not recorded which). This clonotype was obtained from a woman aged 25 to 39 who had recovered from COVID-19. CDR3 in DNA: TGTGCCAGCACCGACGGGACAGGGATTCATGGCTACACCTTC. Translation: CASTDGTGIHGYTF.